The 25 T cell receptor beta chains below were found in one sample sequenced in a study of siplizumab effects on memory and regulatory T cells. Profiling relied on immunoSEQ multiplex PCR, and the TCRdb table lists in-frame clones only, not all of them. The sample contains about 100,000 clones, 92% of which appear only once. Sequenced sample: Tregs sorted from blood. The receptors stem from a human donor in good health.

The chain's CDR3 is CAVKGYSYEQYF. In nucleotides, the CDR3 is TGTGCCGTAAAGGGGTACTCCTACGAGCAGTACTTC. This chain connects TRBV6-1 to TRBJ2-7; TRBD1 is a possible D gene (5 bases). Per germline, CDR1 MNHNS and CDR2 SASEGT. This CDR3 comprises 12 residues. The V and J ends lost 11 bases and 0 bases respectively, with 11 bases between them.

V gene TRBV10-1 combines with J gene TRBJ2-1; D gene uncertain. Germline V gene lookup returns CDR1 WNHNN and CDR2 SYGVQD (reference sequence). This CDR3 has 15 amino acids. V lost 0 bases and J lost 4, with 10 bases in between. The CDR3, as DNA: TGCGCCAGCAGTGAGTCGAGGTCTCCGTACAATGAGCAGTTCTTC. It yields the protein CASSESRSPYNEQFF.

This chain uses TRBV10-3 with TRBJ2-3; 7 nucleotides align to TRBD1. Trimming removed 3 bases from V and 6 bases from J; junction bases left unmatched: 9. Germline loops: CDR1 ENHRY, CDR2 SYGVKD. This CDR3 is 15 amino acids long. The CDR3 protein is CAISEDIQGLDTQYF. Written as DNA, the CDR3 is TGTGCCATCAGTGAAGATATACAGGGGTTGGATACGCAGTATTTT.

The CDR3 reads CASSDHYSNQPQHF. CDR3 nucleotide sequence: TGTGCCAGCAGTGACCATTATAGCAATCAGCCCCAGCATTTT. The chain carries TRBV2 and TRBJ1-5; D call uncertain. The germline V and J ends were trimmed by 3 bases and 0 bases, with 6 bases remaining between them. CDR3 size: 14 residues. Per the germline V gene, CDR1 is SNHLY and CDR2 is FYNNEI.

The J gene is TRBJ2-7, the V gene TRBV6-6; 8 bases agree with TRBD1. The CDR3 is 14 amino acids. Germline lookup yields CDR1 MNHNY and CDR2 SVGAGI (reference sequence). V was pared by 4 bases and J by 6 bases, with 8 bases of the junction left unmatched. CDR3 sequence reads: CASSSRDRPVEQYF. The CDR3 DNA follows: TGTGCCAGCAGTTCCCGGGACAGGCCCGTCGAGCAGTACTTC.

The chain is built from TRBV27 and TRBJ1-1, with D possibly being TRBD1 (6 bases). Per the germline V gene, CDR1 is MNHEY and CDR2 is SMNVEV (reference sequence). There are 9 residues in the CDR3. V was shortened by 10 bases and J by 11 bases, with 11 bases between the two germline ends. The CDR3 here is CANTGIAFF. The CDR3 nucleotides are TGTGCCAATACAGGGATTGCTTTCTTT.

The chain joins TRBV5-1 to TRBJ2-5; tentatively, D is TRBD2 (6 bases). V was cut by 0 bases and J by 1 base, with 10 bases left in between. This CDR3 has 15 residues. The V gene's germline CDR1 is SGHRS and CDR2 YFSETQ. CDR3 DNA sequence: TGCGCCAGCAGCTTGGGCCCGGGACTCCAAGAGACCCAGTACTTC. Its protein is CASSLGPGLQETQYF.

V usage is TRBV7-3 and J usage is TRBJ2-1, with a tentative D call TRBD2 (5 bases). V shed 4 bases and J shed 8 bases, with 24 bases lying between them. Germline V gene sequence: CDR1 SGHTA, CDR2 FQGTGA. The CDR3 runs to 17 residues. The CDR3 bases are TGTGCCAGCAGCTCAGAAGCCATGGACTCTCGCACGGATGAGCAGTTCTTC. This encodes CASSSEAMDSRTDEQFF.

This chain links TRBV5-1 with TRBJ2-3; TRBD2 aligns across 9 bases. The junction had 6 bases not matched to a gene; V was cut back by 5 bases and J by 2 bases. Germline CDR1 and CDR2: SGHRS and YFSETQ. The CDR3 runs 15 residues. The CDR3 coding sequence is TGCGCCAGCAGGCGACTAGCGGAAAACACAGATACGCAGTATTTT. Its protein is CASRRLAENTDTQYF.

This sequence joins TRBV19 and TRBJ1-1; D is unclear. V was clipped by 9 bases and J by 2 bases, with 19 bases between them. Germline loops: CDR1 LNHDA, CDR2 SQIVND (reference sequence). This CDR3 has 15 residues. CDR3 coding DNA: TGTGCCAGCAAAAAAACCCCGATAGGAAACACTGAAGCTTTCTTT. Encoded protein: CASKKTPIGNTEAFF.

The chain has TRBV5-1 and TRBJ1-1, with TRBD1 matching over 11 bases. With V trimmed by 2 bases and J by 4 bases, 1 base remained unmatched. The CDR3 has 14 amino acids. Germline CDR1 SGHRS, CDR2 YFSETQ. CDR3 in amino acids: CASSFGTGGTEAFF. The DNA for the CDR3 is TGCGCCAGCAGCTTCGGGACAGGGGGCACTGAAGCTTTCTTT.

The CDR3 is CASSVNNPSSGNTIYF. CDR3 DNA sequence: TGTGCCAGCAGTGTCAACAACCCGAGCTCTGGAAACACCATATATTTT. V is TRBV2 and J is TRBJ1-3; no firm D call. Germline values: CDR1 SNHLY, CDR2 FYNNEI. There are 16 residues in the CDR3. Trimming cost V 4 bases and J 0 bases, with 13 bases left between them.

This chain connects TRBV15 to TRBJ2-1; 7 positions agree with TRBD1. This CDR3 has 15 amino acids. J was trimmed by 8 bases and V by 0 bases; bases with no gene match: 7. Germline lookup yields CDR1 LNHNV and CDR2 YYDKDF (reference sequence). The CDR3 bases are TGTGCCACCAGCAGAGATCGGGCCAGGGGGTATGAGCAGTTCTTC. Protein sequence: CATSRDRARGYEQFF.

The V and J genes are TRBV7-3 and TRBJ2-1, with TRBD2 matching over 8 bases. Trimming cost V 8 bases and J 9 bases; bases outside gene matches: 9. This CDR3 contains 13 residues. Looked up from germline, CDR1 is SGHTA and CDR2 is FQGTGA. CDR3 sequence (DNA): TGTGCCAGCTCAACTAGCGGAGGGGGTGAGCAGTTCTTC. This codes for CASSTSGGGEQFF.

The CDR3 DNA reads TGTGCCAGCAGCTTGTTGTCCCAAGGACCCTCTGGAAACACCATATATTTT. Translated, it gives CASSLLSQGPSGNTIYF. The chain is built from TRBV5-6 and TRBJ1-3, with no clear D. CDR1 is SGHDT, CDR2 YYEEEE, per germline. The CDR3 contains 17 residues. Between the trimmed V and J ends, which lost 1 base and 0 bases, there was a span of 14 bases.

This chain uses TRBV5-1 with TRBJ2-7; unclear D gene. V was pared by 0 bases and J by 2 bases, with 6 bases between. Germline CDR1 and CDR2: SGHRS and YFSETQ. CDR3 length equals 13 residues. CDR3 coding DNA: TGCGCCAGCAGCTTGGGGACCACCTACGAGCAGTACTTC. Amino acids: CASSLGTTYEQYF.

The J gene is TRBJ1-5, the V gene TRBV27; a weak D match, TRBD1 (6 bases). Germline V gives CDR1 MNHEY, CDR2 SMNVEV (reference sequence). The CDR3 is 16 residues long. Trimming shortened V by 1 base and J by 1 base, and 11 bases separated the two germline ends. This CDR3 reads CASSLWGAGSNQPQHF. CDR3 coding DNA: TGTGCCAGCAGTTTATGGGGGGCCGGGAGCAATCAGCCCCAGCATTTT.

CDR3: CASSQLAGAGGANVLTF. As DNA, the CDR3 is TGTGCCAGCAGCCAATTAGCGGGAGCCGGTGGGGCCAACGTCCTGACTTTC. The chain employs TRBV7-9 and TRBJ2-6, with 9 bases that match TRBD2. This CDR3 comprises 17 residues. The trim removed 5 bases at V and 3 bases at J, leaving 8 bases unmatched. Germline V gene data show CDR1 as SEHNR and CDR2 as FQNEAQ (reference sequence).

The genes are TRBV11-3 and TRBJ2-7; tentatively, D is TRBD2 (5 bases). V was trimmed by 5 bases and J by 1 base, leaving 15 bases between them. Germline-derived CDR1 and CDR2 are SGHNT and YENEEA. There are 15 residues in the CDR3. The CDR3 loop is CASSDGRSGSYEQYF. The CDR3 DNA reads as TGTGCCAGCAGCGACGGGCGCTCGGGGTCCTACGAGCAGTACTTC. The full variable domain, with the rest looked up from reference TRBV11-3 and TRBJ2-7, is EAGVVQSPRYKIIEKKQPVAFWCNPISGHNTLYWYLQNLGQGPELLIRYENEEAVDDSQLPKDRFSAERLKGVDSTLKIQPAELGDSAVYLCASSDGRSGSYEQYFGPGTRLTVT.

The table lists this clone with a few counts. This rearrangement joins TRBV18 to TRBJ1-2, with a tentative D call TRBD1 (5 bases). CDR3 length: 16 residues. Germline loops: CDR1 KGHSH, CDR2 LQKENI. The V and J ends lost 4 bases and 1 base respectively, with 16 bases between them. The chain's CDR3 is CASSREIGTVNYGYTF. In DNA form, the CDR3 reads TGTGCCAGCTCACGCGAGATCGGGACCGTTAACTATGGCTACACCTTC.

The chain is built from TRBV6-1 and TRBJ2-7; the match to TRBD2 covers 8 bases. The V gene's germline CDR1 is MNHNS and CDR2 SASEGT. The CDR3 contains 14 residues. V lost 4 bases and J lost 1; bases outside the gene matches: 3. The CDR3 loop reads CASSVERESYEQYF. CDR3 DNA sequence: TGTGCCAGCAGTGTCGAGCGGGAGTCCTACGAGCAGTACTTC.

The chain couples TRBV6-1 to TRBJ2-4, with a weak D call TRBD2 (6 bases). There are 14 residues in the CDR3. CDR1 and CDR2 (germline): MNHNS, SASEGT. The V and J ends lost 5 bases and 3 bases respectively, with 11 bases between them. The CDR3 DNA is TGTGCCAGCAGTCCCGGACTAATCAAAAACATTCAGTACTTC. Translating gives CASSPGLIKNIQYF.

V is TRBV6-1 and J is TRBJ2-7, with D tentatively TRBD1 (5 bases). The CDR3 consists of 15 residues. Trimming pared 4 bases from V and 2 bases from J, leaving 15 bases between. CDR1 is MNHNS and CDR2 is SASEGT in the germline V gene. In nucleotides, the CDR3 is TGTGCCAGCAGTGTTCATCTTGACAGTACCTACGAGCAGTACTTC. Amino acid sequence: CASSVHLDSTYEQYF.

V gene TRBV30 combines with J gene TRBJ1-2; a possible D gene is TRBD1 (5 bases). V lost 3 bases, J lost 1 base, and 12 bases lay in between. CDR1 and CDR2 from the germline V gene are GTSNPN and SVGIG (reference sequence). This CDR3 spans 14 amino acids. The CDR3 here is CAWRTTGDNYGYTF. The CDR3 DNA reads TGTGCCTGGAGGACAACAGGAGATAACTATGGCTACACCTTC. Full variable domain (remainder filled in from reference TRBV30 and TRBJ1-2): SQTIHQWPATLVQPVGSPLSLECTVEGTSNPNLYWYRQAAGRGLQLLFYSVGIGQISSEVPQNLSASRPQDRQFILSSKKLLLSDSGFYLCAWRTTGDNYGYTFGSGTRLTVV.

This chain connects TRBV11-2 to TRBJ2-2; D is unclear. Germline loops: CDR1 SGHAT, CDR2 FQNNGV. The CDR3 covers 14 residues. Trimming took off 2 bases at V and 3 bases at J, with 7 bases between the two ends. The CDR3 nucleotides read TGTGCCAGCAGCTTAAATTTGCACACCGGGGAGCTGTTTTTT. Protein product: CASSLNLHTGELFF.